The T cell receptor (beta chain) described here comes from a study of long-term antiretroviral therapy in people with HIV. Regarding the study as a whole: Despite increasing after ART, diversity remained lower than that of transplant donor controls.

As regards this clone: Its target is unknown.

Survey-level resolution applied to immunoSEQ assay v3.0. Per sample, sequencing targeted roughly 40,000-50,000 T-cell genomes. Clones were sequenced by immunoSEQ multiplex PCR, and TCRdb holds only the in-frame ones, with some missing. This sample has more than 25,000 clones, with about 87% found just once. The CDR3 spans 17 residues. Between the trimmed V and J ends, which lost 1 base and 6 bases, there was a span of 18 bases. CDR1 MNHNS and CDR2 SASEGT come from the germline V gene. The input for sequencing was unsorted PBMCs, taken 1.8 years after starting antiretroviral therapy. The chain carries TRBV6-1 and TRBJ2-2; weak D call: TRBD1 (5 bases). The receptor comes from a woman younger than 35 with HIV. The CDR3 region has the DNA TGTGCCAGCAGTGAAGTTTTAGGGGTTAGATCTGCCGGGGAGCTGTTTTTT. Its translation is CASSEVLGVRSAGELFF.